The 16 T cell receptor beta chains below all came from one sample that was sequenced in a study of blood T cell repertoires in COVID-19. Profiled with immunoSEQ multiplex PCR; TCRdb holds only in-frame clones, not every one. The sample shows some 20,000 clones, 75% to 95% of them seen only once. Source material: peripheral blood. These receptors originate from a human donor in a cohort sampled during active COVID-19.

The J gene is TRBJ2-7, the V gene TRBV6-2 or TRBV6-3; weak D call: TRBD1 (5 bases). Per germline, CDR1 MNHEY and CDR2 SVGEGT. CDR3 length: 14 amino acids. Trimming removed 4 bases from V and 4 bases from J, with 14 bases in between. The CDR3: CASSLTANIYEQYV. The CDR3 coding sequence is TGTGCCAGCAGTTTGACAGCAAATATTTACGAGCAGTACGTC.

The chain is built from TRBV7-9 and TRBJ1-2; possible D gene TRBD1, 5 bases. Germline CDR1 SEHNR, CDR2 FQNEAQ (reference sequence). This CDR3 is built from 15 residues. V gave up 5 bases and J gave up 5 bases, with 18 bases separating them. CDR3 region: CASSDLLGADYGYTF. Written as DNA, the CDR3 is TGTGCCAGCAGCGACCTGTTAGGGGCCGATTATGGCTACACCTTC.

The V gene is TRBV5-8, the J gene TRBJ2-4, with 10 bases identical to TRBD2. The V gene end was trimmed by 4 bases and the J gene end by 9 bases; junction bases not matched to a gene: 7. The CDR3 is made up of 14 amino acids. CDR1 is SGHTS, CDR2 YDEGEE, per germline. The CDR3 loop is CASSTAGGPRIQYF. DNA of the CDR3: TGTGCCAGCAGCACAGCGGGAGGGCCTCGCATTCAGTACTTC.

The V gene is TRBV10-3, the J gene TRBJ2-1, with TRBD2 identical over 12 bases. Trimming cost V 2 bases and J 5 bases; bases outside gene matches: 1. Germline assignment: CDR1 ENHRY and CDR2 SYGVKD. The CDR3 length is 15 residues. CDR3 amino acids: CAISEGLAGNNEQFF. The CDR3, as DNA: TGTGCCATCAGTGAGGGACTAGCGGGGAACAATGAGCAGTTCTTC.

The CDR3 spells CAWSPAGTGLSPLHF. CDR3 DNA: TGTGCCTGGAGTCCGGCCGGGACAGGTCTTTCACCCCTCCACTTT. V usage is TRBV30 and J usage is TRBJ1-6; TRBD1 matches at 8 bases. With 2 bases clipped from V and 9 bases from J, the junction kept 9 bases outside the gene matches. Germline V CDR1 and CDR2: GTSNPN, SVGIG (reference sequence). The CDR3 runs 15 residues.

About this clone: Its ends do not fully match the called genes, so a read error is possible. This sequence joins TRBV7-7 and TRBJ2-1; D perhaps matches TRBD2 (7 bases). Germline V gene lookup returns CDR1 SSHAT and CDR2 FNYEAQ (reference sequence). The length of the CDR3 is 15 residues. The CDR3 is CASSLDGGAVNEQFF. Here the CDR3 DNA reads TGTGCTAGCAGCTTAGATGGGGGGGCGGTCAATGAGCAGTTCTTC. The full variable domain, rest sourced from reference TRBV7-7 and TRBJ2-1, is GAGVSQSPRYKVTKRGQDVTLRCDPISSHATLYWYQQALGQGPEFLTYFNYEAQPDKSGLPSDRFSAERPEGSISTLTIQRTEQRDSAMYRCASSLDGGAVNEQFFGPGTRLTVL.

The rearrangement joins TRBV11-2 to TRBJ1-1, with D uncertain. The CDR3 is 14 amino acids. The germline gives CDR1 SGHAT, CDR2 FQNNGV. V dropped 3 bases and J dropped 2 bases, with 10 bases sitting between them. As DNA, the CDR3 is TGTGCCAGCAGCTTTCCGGGGATTAACACTGAAGCTTTCTTT. Protein: CASSFPGINTEAFF.

This chain connects TRBV19 to TRBJ1-4; D might be TRBD1 (6 bases). Deletions cut 2 bases from V and 0 bases from J, with 19 bases between. CDR3 length equals 19 residues. The germline V gene encodes CDR1 LNHDA and CDR2 SQIVND (reference sequence). As DNA, the CDR3 is TGTGCCAGTAGTATATCCCCCTTGGGGGGGGCAGCAACTAATGAAAAACTGTTTTTT. It codes for CASSISPLGGAATNEKLFF.

The rearrangement joins TRBV5-1 to TRBJ1-1; tentative D call: TRBD1 (6 bases). V gave up 3 bases and J gave up 4 bases, with 16 bases separating them. The CDR3 spans 15 residues. Germline V gene data show CDR1 as SGHRS and CDR2 as YFSETQ. The CDR3 sequence: CASSWDTAVGTEAFF. Written as DNA, the CDR3 is TGCGCCAGCAGCTGGGACACCGCGGTGGGCACTGAAGCTTTCTTT.

Written as DNA, the CDR3 is TGTGCCAGCAGCGTATCTGGAGGGAGGGGGACCGGGGAGCTGTTTTTT. This codes for CASSVSGGRGTGELFF. V and J are TRBV9 and TRBJ2-2, with D maybe TRBD2 (7 bases). This CDR3 contains 16 residues. V dropped 1 base and J dropped 5 bases, with 15 bases sitting between them. Per germline, CDR1 SGDLS and CDR2 YYNGEE.

The sample holds a few counts of this clone. V gene TRBV6-5 combines with J gene TRBJ2-1, with 8 bases identical to TRBD1. Germline CDR1 MNHEY, CDR2 SVGAGI. The CDR3 contains 13 residues. V lost 6 bases, J lost 5 bases, and 3 bases stayed unmatched. CDR3 amino acids: CASRTDRDNEQFF. In DNA, the CDR3 is TGTGCCAGCAGAACGGACAGGGACAATGAGCAGTTCTTC.

The CDR3 reads CASSYSGGSGAARQFF. The CDR3 nucleotides are TGTGCCAGCAGTTACTCAGGGGGAAGCGGGGCCGCGCGGCAGTTCTTC. The rearrangement uses TRBV6-2 or TRBV6-3 and TRBJ2-1, with D possibly matching TRBD2 (7 bases). The CDR3 is made up of 16 amino acids. Germline lookup yields CDR1 MNHEY and CDR2 SVGEGT. Trimming left V 0 bases short and J 12 bases short, with 21 bases between.

V usage is TRBV6-6 and J usage is TRBJ2-5; D is uncertain. Trimming left V 0 bases short and J 3 bases short, with 8 bases between. CDR1 MNHNY and CDR2 SVGAGI come from the germline V gene (reference sequence). This CDR3 region has 14 residues. CDR3 nucleotide sequence: TGTGCCAGCAGTTACTCCGACATAGAAGAGACCCAGTACTTC. It is translated as CASSYSDIEETQYF.

V and J are TRBV14 and TRBJ1-2; possible D gene TRBD1, 6 bases. CDR1 and CDR2 (germline): SGHDN, FVKESK. The germline V and J ends were trimmed by 4 bases and 0 bases, with 15 bases remaining between them. This CDR3 has 16 residues. The CDR3 sequence is CASSPPRDNPNYGYTF. DNA of the CDR3: TGTGCCAGCAGCCCACCACGGGACAACCCTAACTATGGCTACACCTTC.

The V and J genes are TRBV11-3 and TRBJ2-1, with D tentatively TRBD2 (5 bases). Germline-derived CDR1 and CDR2 are SGHNT and YENEEA. This CDR3 spans 15 amino acids. The germline V and J ends were trimmed by 4 bases and 2 bases, with 12 bases remaining between them. DNA for the CDR3: TGTGCCAGCAGCTCGCGGTCTAGCCCCTACAATGAGCAGTTCTTC. This sequence encodes CASSSRSSPYNEQFF.

The chain carries TRBV20-1 and TRBJ1-4; TRBD1 is a possible D gene (6 bases). This CDR3 has 14 residues. V dropped 3 bases and J dropped 7 bases, with 15 bases sitting between them. CDR1 and CDR2 (germline): DFQATT, SNEGSKA (reference sequence). The CDR3 DNA reads as TGCAGTGCTAGTCCGGGACACCCTGGTGAAAAACTGTTTTTT. Encoded protein: CSASPGHPGEKLFF.